The subject of this entry is one T cell receptor (beta chain). The junction and the germline gene differ at one end; a read error may be behind it. Amplification yielded TCR beta CDR3 regions, with RNA transcripts as the source. The TCR CDR3 first-round RT-PCR relied on the HTBI primer set. TCRdb reanalysed the multiplex PCR reads using MiXCR and keeps one entry per CDR3 protein. Seen here are about 59,000 distinct CDR3 sequences, about 57% observed once, and the top ten hold 3.3%. This specimen comes from a study of T cells in Graves' hyperthyroidism and ophthalmopathy. This CDR3 region has 14 residues. Germline V CDR1 and CDR2: SQVTM, ANQGSEA.

The source is a woman in her fifties or sixties with Graves' ophthalmopathy. The source material was blood. This chain connects TRBV29-1 to TRBJ2-1, with 11 bases identical to TRBD2. The CDR3: CSAEGTSGRNEQFF. Written as DNA, the CDR3 is TGCAGCGCTGAAGGGACTAGCGGACGTAATGAGCAGTTCTTC.